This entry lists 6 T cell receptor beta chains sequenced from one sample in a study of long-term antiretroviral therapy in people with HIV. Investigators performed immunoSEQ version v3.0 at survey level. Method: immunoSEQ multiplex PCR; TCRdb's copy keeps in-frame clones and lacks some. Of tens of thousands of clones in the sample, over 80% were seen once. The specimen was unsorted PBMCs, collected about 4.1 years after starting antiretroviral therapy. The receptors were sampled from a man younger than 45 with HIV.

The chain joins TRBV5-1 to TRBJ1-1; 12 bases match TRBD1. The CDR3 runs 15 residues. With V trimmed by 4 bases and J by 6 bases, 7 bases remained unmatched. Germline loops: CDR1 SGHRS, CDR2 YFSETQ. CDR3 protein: CASSGPGQGASEAFF. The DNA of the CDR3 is TGCGCCAGCAGCGGGCCGGGACAGGGGGCCTCTGAAGCTTTCTTT.

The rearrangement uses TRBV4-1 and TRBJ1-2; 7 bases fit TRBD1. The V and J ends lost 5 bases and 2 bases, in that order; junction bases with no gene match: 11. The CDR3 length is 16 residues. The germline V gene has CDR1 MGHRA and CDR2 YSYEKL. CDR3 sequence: CASSDPGTEINYGYTF. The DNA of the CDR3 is TGCGCCAGCAGCGACCCCGGGACAGAAATCAACTATGGCTACACCTTC.

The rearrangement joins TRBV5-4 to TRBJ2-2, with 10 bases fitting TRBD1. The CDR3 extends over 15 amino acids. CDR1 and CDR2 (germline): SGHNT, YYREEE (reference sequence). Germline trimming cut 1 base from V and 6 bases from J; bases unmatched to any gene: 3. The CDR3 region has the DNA TGTGCCAGCAGCTTGACCGGGACAGGGGCCGGGGAGCTGTTTTTT. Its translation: CASSLTGTGAGELFF.

CDR3 protein: CAWSVRRPNEKLFF. As DNA, the CDR3 is TGTGCCTGGAGTGTACGACGTCCCAATGAAAAACTGTTTTTT. The V and J genes are TRBV30 and TRBJ1-4; no firm D call. V was pared by 0 bases and J by 5 bases, with 10 bases between. The germline V gene has CDR1 GTSNPN and CDR2 SVGIG (reference sequence). This CDR3 contains 14 residues.

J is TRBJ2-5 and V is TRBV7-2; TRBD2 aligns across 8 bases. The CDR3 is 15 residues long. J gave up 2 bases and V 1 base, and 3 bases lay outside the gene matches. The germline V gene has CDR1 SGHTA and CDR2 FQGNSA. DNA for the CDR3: TGTGCCAGCAGCTTAGTAGTAGCGGGGCAAGAGACCCAGTACTTC. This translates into CASSLVVAGQETQYF.

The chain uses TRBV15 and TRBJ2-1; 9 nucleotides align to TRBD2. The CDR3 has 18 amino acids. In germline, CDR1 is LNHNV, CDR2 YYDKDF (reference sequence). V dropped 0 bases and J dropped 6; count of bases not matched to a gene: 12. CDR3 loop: CATSRDPGLARELNEQFF. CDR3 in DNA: TGTGCCACCAGCAGAGACCCGGGACTAGCCCGGGAACTCAATGAGCAGTTCTTC.